These 21 T cell receptor beta chains share one sample of origin, sequenced in a study of T cell therapy after organ transplantation. Time point meaning: 4-8 weeks after completion of therapy. Assay used: immunoSEQ multiplex PCR; TCRdb lists only in-frame clones, some missing. The table shows 20,000 or so clones, with 81% occurring only once. These receptors' antigens are unknown. Sequenced material: CD8+ T cells from blood, taken after autologous CMV-specific T cell therapy. Receptors originate from a human patient who had received a solid organ transplant and had CMV disease. Some T cells may be supplied by the graft donor.

This sequence joins TRBV4-1 and TRBJ2-1; 13 positions agree with TRBD2. The CDR3 extends over 15 amino acids. Germline V gene sequence: CDR1 MGHRA, CDR2 YSYEKL. Unmatched junction bases numbered 7, after V lost 4 bases and J lost 10 bases. This CDR3 reads CASSLTSGRIREQFF. CDR3 coding DNA: TGCGCCAGCAGCCTGACTAGCGGGAGGATCCGGGAGCAGTTCTTC.

The count of this clone is one. V usage is TRBV7-2 and J usage is TRBJ2-5; no clear D gene. V shed 3 bases and J shed 5 bases, with 10 bases lying between them. The germline CDR1 and CDR2 sequences are SGHTA and FQGNSA. This CDR3 region has 13 residues. CDR3 in DNA: TGTGCCAGCAGCTTTCCCCTCGGTGAGACCCAGTACTTC. It specifies CASSFPLGETQYF.

The gene calls are TRBV19 and TRBJ2-1; possibly TRBD1 or TRBD2 for D (6 bases each). CDR3 length: 12 amino acids. Trimming pared 7 bases from V and 11 bases from J, leaving 15 bases between. Per the germline V gene, CDR1 is LNHDA and CDR2 is SQIVND (reference sequence). DNA of the CDR3: TGTGCCAGTATAGGGGGGCGGGACCAGCAGTTCTTC. Its translation: CASIGGRDQQFF.

This clone was seen only once. The chain has TRBV5-6 and TRBJ2-5, with D maybe TRBD2 (6 bases). The CDR3 has 15 residues. Germline lookup yields CDR1 SGHDT and CDR2 YYEEEE. The V end was cut by 0 bases, the J end by 7 bases, with 16 bases between. CDR3 nucleotide sequence: TGTGCCAGCAGCTTGGCCTGGACTACCTCCGGGACCCAGTACTTC. It yields the protein CASSLAWTTSGTQYF.

CDR3 residues: CASRTLAEGPYEQYF. CDR3 nucleotides: TGTGCCAGCAGGACCCTAGCGGAGGGGCCCTACGAGCAGTACTTC. The chain recombines TRBV6-4 with TRBJ2-7, with TRBD2 matching over 7 bases. CDR3 length equals 15 residues. V lost 6 bases and J lost 2; bases outside the gene matches: 10. Germline CDR1 is MRHNA and CDR2 is SNTAGT.

V gene TRBV19 combines with J gene TRBJ1-3, with D perhaps TRBD1 (6 bases). Trimming removed 1 base from V and 0 bases from J, with 10 bases in between. The CDR3 spans 16 residues. Per germline, CDR1 LNHDA and CDR2 SQIVND (reference sequence). The CDR3 protein is CASSIVHRDSGNTIYF. CDR3 DNA: TGTGCCAGTAGTATAGTGCACAGGGACTCTGGAAACACCATATATTTT.

CDR3 bases: TGTGCCAGTAGTATAGTAGGGAGTACCTACGAGCAGTACTTC. This encodes CASSIVGSTYEQYF. This sequence joins TRBV19 and TRBJ2-7, with D possibly matching TRBD2 (5 bases). CDR3 length: 14 residues. The germline CDR1 and CDR2 sequences are LNHDA and SQIVND (reference sequence). Between the trimmed V and J ends, which lost 1 base and 2 bases, there was a span of 9 bases.

The sample holds a few counts of this clone. This chain connects TRBV7-6 to TRBJ1-1; D may be TRBD1 (6 bases). Germline CDR1 and CDR2: SGHVS and FNYEAQ. The CDR3 spans 14 residues. Trimming stripped 1 base from V and 8 bases from J, with 14 bases between. Written as DNA, the CDR3 is TGTGCCAGCAGCTTAGAAACGGGGGGGCCCGAAGCTTTCTTT. Its protein product is CASSLETGGPEAFF. The whole variable domain, filled in from reference TRBV7-6 and TRBJ1-1, reads GAGVSQSPRYKVTKRGQDVALRCDPISGHVSLYWYRQALGQGPEFLTYFNYEAQQDKSGLPNDRFSAERPEGSISTLTIQRTEQRDSAMYRCASSLETGGPEAFFGQGTRLTVV.

The chain carries TRBV6-1 and TRBJ2-7; 7 nucleotides agree with TRBD2. Germline V gene sequence: CDR1 MNHNS, CDR2 SASEGT. Trimming removed 6 bases from V and 0 bases from J; junction bases left unmatched: 8. CDR3 size: 15 residues. The CDR3 sequence is CASSPSGGGSYEQYF. Here the CDR3 DNA reads TGTGCCAGCAGCCCCTCGGGAGGAGGCTCCTACGAGCAGTACTTC.

The chain is built from TRBV19 and TRBJ1-2, with D unclear. V lost 5 bases and J 4 bases, leaving 11 bases between the germline ends. Germline values: CDR1 LNHDA, CDR2 SQIVND (reference sequence). The CDR3 extends over 13 amino acids. CDR3 protein: CASSDDPLYGYTF. CDR3 nucleotide sequence: TGTGCCAGTAGTGATGATCCTCTCTATGGCTACACCTTC.

This chain joins TRBV6-1 and TRBJ2-7; maybe TRBD2 (6 bases). The germline V gene has CDR1 MNHNS and CDR2 SASEGT. The CDR3 contains 12 residues. V lost 3 bases and J lost 3, with 6 bases in between. CDR3 in DNA: TGTGCCAGCAGTGACGGGGGCTACGAGCAGTACTTC. This codes for CASSDGGYEQYF.

This clone was seen a few times. CDR3: CASSSSGRLSGNTIYF. The CDR3 DNA reads TGTGCCAGCAGCTCTTCGGGACGCCTCTCTGGAAACACCATATATTTT. This chain connects TRBV11-2 to TRBJ1-3, with D possibly matching TRBD1 (5 bases). Germline values: CDR1 SGHAT, CDR2 FQNNGV. V lost 4 bases to trimming and J lost 0 bases, with 13 bases between them. CDR3 size: 16 residues.

The chain has TRBV27 and TRBJ1-1; D not resolved. This CDR3 is 14 amino acids long. Germline CDR1 MNHEY, CDR2 SMNVEV (reference sequence). Trimming took 3 bases from V and 6 from J, leaving 14 bases between them. This chain's CDR3 is CASSLTSGSAEAFF. The CDR3 DNA reads as TGTGCCAGCAGTTTGACTTCGGGTAGCGCTGAAGCTTTCTTT.

The rearrangement links TRBV16 to TRBJ1-4; D unclear. CDR1 KGHSY and CDR2 FQNENV come from the germline V gene. The CDR3 spans 13 residues. V lost 8 bases and J 6 bases, leaving 13 bases between the germline ends. Here the CDR3 reads CASQLETDEKLFF. CDR3 sequence (DNA): TGTGCCAGCCAACTCGAGACGGATGAAAAACTGTTTTTT.

This clone appeared once. This rearrangement joins TRBV27 to TRBJ1-5; D might be TRBD1 (6 bases). Deletions cut 4 bases from V and 1 base from J, with 11 bases between. This CDR3 has 15 amino acids. Per germline, CDR1 MNHEY and CDR2 SMNVEV (reference sequence). CDR3 loop: CASSSGVISNQPQHF. The CDR3 DNA sequence: TGTGCCAGCAGTTCAGGGGTTATCAGCAATCAGCCCCAGCATTTT.

The chain recombines TRBV15 with TRBJ2-7; possibly TRBD1 for D (6 bases). Trimming shortened V by 4 bases and J by 5 bases, and 15 bases separated the two germline ends. Looked up from germline, CDR1 is LNHNV and CDR2 is YYDKDF (reference sequence). The CDR3 is made up of 14 amino acids. CDR3 protein: CATSTRLGANEQYF. In DNA, the CDR3 is TGTGCCACCAGCACAAGATTGGGGGCAAACGAGCAGTACTTC.

CDR3 DNA sequence: TGTGCCAGCAGGAGATCTGGGGGCAATGAGCAGTTCTTC. Its translation is CASRRSGGNEQFF. The rearrangement uses TRBV9 and TRBJ2-1, with D perhaps matching TRBD1 or TRBD2 (5 bases each). CDR1 SGDLS and CDR2 YYNGEE come from the germline V gene. CDR3 length: 13 residues. Trimming pared 5 bases from V and 6 bases from J, leaving 12 bases between.

The chain joins TRBV7-2 to TRBJ2-7; TRBD2 matches at 7 bases. Germline lookup yields CDR1 SGHTA and CDR2 FQGNSA. Trimming cost V 5 bases and J 1 base; bases outside gene matches: 11. The CDR3 has 16 residues. The chain's CDR3 is CASSPTLRGGSYEQYF. The CDR3 bases are TGTGCCAGCAGCCCGACTCTGCGCGGGGGTTCCTACGAGCAGTACTTC.

V usage is TRBV4-3 and J usage is TRBJ1-5; D remains unclear. Germline V CDR1 and CDR2: LGHNA, YSLEER. Trimming stripped 0 bases from V and 4 bases from J, with 10 bases between. This CDR3 has 15 residues. CDR3 nucleotide sequence: TGCGCCAGCAGCCAAGAACCCAGGTGGAATCAGCCCCAGCATTTT. Translating it yields CASSQEPRWNQPQHF.

Regarding this clone: Its ends do not fully match the called genes, so a read error is possible. The CDR3 region has the DNA TGTGCCAGCAGTTACGACAGGGGGCAGCACTACGGCTACACCTTC. Amino acids: CASSYDRGQHYGYTF. The chain links TRBV6-5 to TRBJ1-2; 10 nucleotides agree with TRBD1. Germline CDR1 is MNHEY and CDR2 is SVGAGI. The CDR3 spans 15 residues.

The chain has TRBV4-3 and TRBJ2-1; TRBD2 matches at 7 bases. CDR3 size: 16 residues. V dropped 4 bases and J dropped 6; count of bases not matched to a gene: 12. The germline V gene has CDR1 LGHNA and CDR2 YSLEER. CDR3 protein: CASSPGLLPGGNEQFF. The CDR3 nucleotides are TGCGCCAGCAGCCCTGGACTACTCCCGGGGGGCAATGAGCAGTTCTTC.